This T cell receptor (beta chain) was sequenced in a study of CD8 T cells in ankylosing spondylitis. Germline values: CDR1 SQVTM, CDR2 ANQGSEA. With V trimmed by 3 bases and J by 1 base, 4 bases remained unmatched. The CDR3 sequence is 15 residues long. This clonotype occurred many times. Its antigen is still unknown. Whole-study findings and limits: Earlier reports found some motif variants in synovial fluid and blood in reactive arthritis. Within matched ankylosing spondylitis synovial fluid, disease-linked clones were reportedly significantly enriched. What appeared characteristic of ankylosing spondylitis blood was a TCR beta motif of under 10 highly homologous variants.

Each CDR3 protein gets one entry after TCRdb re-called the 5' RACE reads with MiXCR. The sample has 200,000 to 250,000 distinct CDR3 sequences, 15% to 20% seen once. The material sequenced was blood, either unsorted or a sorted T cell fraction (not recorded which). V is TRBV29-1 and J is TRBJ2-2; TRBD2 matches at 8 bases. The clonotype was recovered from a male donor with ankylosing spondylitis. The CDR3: CSVDWSGGNTGELFF. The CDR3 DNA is TGCAGCGTTGATTGGAGCGGGGGGAACACCGGGGAGCTGTTTTTT.